These T cell receptor beta chains were read from a single sample in a study of T cell repertoires in cytomegalovirus infection. From the reads, TCRdb called clonotypes with MiXCR, one entry per CDR3 protein. The profile shows around 100,000 distinct CDR3 sequences, 9.5% to 13% of them singletons. These TCRs are of unknown antigen specificity. The sequencing input was PBMCs, sequenced either directly or after in vitro stimulation (not recorded which). The receptors originated from a human donor in good health (CMV status not recorded). Some clones in this sample may be carry-over from other donors' samples. CDR3s include the opening cysteine and the closing phenylalanine or tryptophan. A D gene is named only where the DNA matches it firmly. Some rows have no size entry. The others give once, few or many, or a class for an expanded clone.

few,.,TRBJ1-4,TRBV10-3,TGTGCCGTGCGGGGCCATGAAAAACTGTTTTTT,CAVRGHEKLFF
many,TRBD1,TRBJ2-3,TRBV9,TGTGCCAGCAGCGTAGAGGCAGGGGGTCGTGATACGCAGTATTTT,CASSVEAGGRDTQYF
many,.,TRBJ1-6,TRBV28,TGTGCCAGCAGTTCCAGGGAAGGGCCATGGACCTCACCCCTCCACTTT,CASSSREGPWTSPLHF
.,TRBD2,TRBJ2-1,TRBV30,TGTGCCTCGGCCGGGACTAGCGGGATGTCGCAGTTCTTC,CASAGTSGMSQFF
many,.,TRBJ2-2,TRBV19,TGTGCCAGTAGTACGACGGCCACCTCTTTTTTCACCGGGGAGCTGTTTTTT,CASSTTATSFFTGELFF
.,TRBD2,TRBJ2-1,TRBV2,TGTGCCAGCAGGATAGCGGGAGTTAACAATGAGCAGTTCTTC,CASRIAGVNNEQFF
many,.,TRBJ1-1,TRBV19,TGTGCCAGTAGTATAGACGGGGGCGGCACTGAAGCTTTCTTT,CASSIDGGGTEAFF
many,.,TRBJ2-3,TRBV5-6,TGTGCCAGCAGCTTGGTTAAACTTCTTTCCACAAAGGCAGATACGCAGTATTTT,CASSLVKLLSTKADTQYF
few,TRBD1,TRBJ2-5,TRBV7-9,TGTGCCAGCAGCCCCGGACAGGGTGGGGAGACCCAGTACTTC,CASSPGQGGETQYF
.,.,TRBJ1-4,TRBV6-2/TRBV6-3,TGTGCCAGCAGCCCTACGGGTGATGAAAAACTGTTTTTT,CASSPTGDEKLFF
few,.,TRBJ1-2,TRBV2,TGTGCCAGCAGTGTAGAGGCAAACTATGGCTACACCTTC,CASSVEANYGYTF
few,.,TRBJ2-2,TRBV15,TGTGCCACCAGCAGCTTTGGATCCACCGGGGAGCTGTTTTTT,CATSSFGSTGELFF
few,.,TRBJ1-1,TRBV5-1,TGCGCCAGCAGCCCGATGGGGTCAGGGAACACTGAAGCTTTCTTT,CASSPMGSGNTEAFF
.,.,TRBJ2-3,TRBV12-3/TRBV12-4,TGTGCCAGCAGTCAGGAGGGGATCCCAGATACGCAGTATTTT,CASSQEGIPDTQYF
.,TRBD1,TRBJ1-3,TRBV13,TGTGCCAGCAGCCAGGGGGGGATCGGAAACACCATATATTTT,CASSQGGIGNTIYF
.,.,TRBJ2-3,TRBV10-3,TGTGCCATCAGGCCGCAGAGCACAGATACGCAGTATTTT,CAIRPQSTDTQYF
many,.,TRBJ2-5,TRBV7-2,TGTGCCAGCAGCTTATCAGGGGGGGCGAGGGAGACCCAGTACTTC,CASSLSGGARETQYF
many,TRBD2,TRBJ2-7,TRBV7-2,TGTGCCAGCAACTATTTGGCACTAGCGGGAGAACCGAGGGAGCAGTACTTC,CASNYLALAGEPREQYF
few,.,TRBJ1-5,TRBV27,TGTGCCAGCAGTTTGGCCTCCTCGAGGAATCAGCCCCAGCATTTT,CASSLASSRNQPQHF
.,.,TRBJ2-1,TRBV14,TGTGCCAGCAGCCCACCCACGCGTCTACCTTACAATGAGCAGTTCTTC,CASSPPTRLPYNEQFF
few,.,TRBJ2-2,TRBV6-5,TGTGCCAGCAGGCAAGGAGGGCAAGCCGGGGAGCTGTTTTTT,CASRQGGQAGELFF
many,.,TRBJ2-5,TRBV4-1,TGCGCCAGCAGCTCACCGGGGGCGTGGGAGACCCAGTACTTC,CASSSPGAWETQYF
few,.,TRBJ2-5,TRBV12-3/TRBV12-4,TGTGCCAGCAGCCCGGACGCCCAAGAGACCCAGTACTTC,CASSPDAQETQYF
.,.,TRBJ2-1,TRBV19,TGTGCCAGTAGTATAGGACACCCAAGCTCCTACAATGAGCAGTTCTTC,CASSIGHPSSYNEQFF
many,.,TRBJ2-1,TRBV7-6,TGTGCCAGTGGAGGACAGAGCTCCTACAATGAGCAGTTCTTC,CASGGQSSYNEQFF
.,TRBD2,TRBJ2-7,TRBV19,TGTGCCACACGACTAGCGGGGTCCTACGAGCAGTACTTC,CATRLAGSYEQYF
many,.,TRBJ1-4,TRBV7-2,TGTGCCAGCAGCTTAGCTGGGCCGGGGGCAACTAATGAAAAACTGTTTTTT,CASSLAGPGATNEKLFF
.,.,TRBJ1-2,TRBV7-9,TGTGCCAGCAGCTTAGATGGGAGAGGCTATGGCTACACCTTC,CASSLDGRGYGYTF
.,.,TRBJ2-2,TRBV19,TGTGCCAGTAGTATTAGCCGTGACACCGGGGAGCTGTTTTTT,CASSISRDTGELFF
.,.,TRBJ2-6,TRBV7-2,TGTGCCAGCAGCTTCCAATTCTCTGGGGCCAACGTCCTGACTTTC,CASSFQFSGANVLTF
many,.,TRBJ1-1,TRBV28,TGTGCCAGCAGTCCATACGACAGGAACACTGAAGCTTTCTTT,CASSPYDRNTEAFF
.,.,TRBJ2-5,TRBV12-3/TRBV12-4,TGTGCCAGCAGTGAACAAGGGGAGACCCAGTACTTC,CASSEQGETQYF
.,.,TRBJ2-3,TRBV7-2,TGTGCCAGCAGCTTAAACGTGGCCCCAGATACGCAGTATTTT,CASSLNVAPDTQYF
many,.,TRBJ1-1,TRBV27,TGTGCCAGCAGTTTAAAACAGGGAAACACTGAAGCTTTCTTT,CASSLKQGNTEAFF
few,TRBD2,TRBJ2-1,TRBV14,TGTGCCAGCAGCCGCGCGGGGGGCTCCTACAATGAGCAGTTCTTC,CASSRAGGSYNEQFF
.,.,TRBJ2-5,TRBV29-1,TGCAGCGTTCTTCTAGAGACCCAGTACTTC,CSVLLETQYF
many,.,TRBJ1-5,TRBV20-1,TGCAGTGCGTATGAAGATACGCAGGGTCCTTGGCAGCCCCAGCATTTT,CSAYEDTQGPWQPQHF
many,TRBD1,TRBJ1-5,TRBV6-6,TGTGCCAGCAGCTGGCAGGGACAGGGTTTCAATCAGCCCCAGCATTTT,CASSWQGQGFNQPQHF
few,.,TRBJ2-5,TRBV20-1,TGCAGTGCTCCTCCGGAGGGGGGGACCCAGTACTTC,CSAPPEGGTQYF
many,TRBD2,TRBJ2-1,TRBV28,TGTGCCTCACGGGCGGGAGGAAAAAAGGGTTACAATGAGCAGTTCTTC,CASRAGGKKGYNEQFF
many,.,TRBJ1-1,TRBV7-2,TGTGCCAGCAGCTTAGCGGCGGGGGCAGGGGAATTGGTTGCTTTCTTT,CASSLAAGAGELVAFF
.,.,TRBJ2-3,TRBV5-6,TGTGCCAGCAGCACCGGAGGGCCAGATACGCAGTATTTT,CASSTGGPDTQYF
few,TRBD2,TRBJ2-3,TRBV7-9,TGTGCCAGCAGCCCCATGGGAGGGGACACAGATACGCAGTATTTT,CASSPMGGDTDTQYF
many,TRBD2,TRBJ2-3,TRBV20-1,TGCAGTGCTCAGCGGGAGGGCCGCGGAGATACGCAGTATTTT,CSAQREGRGDTQYF
many,TRBD2,TRBJ2-3,TRBV7-2,TGTGCCAGCAGCTCGGGCGGGAGAGGGACAGATACGCAGTATTTT,CASSSGGRGTDTQYF
few,.,TRBJ1-2,TRBV25-1,TGTGCCAGCAGTGATGTCTATGGCTACACCTTC,CASSDVYGYTF
many,.,TRBJ1-3,TRBV7-2,TGTGCCAGCAGCTTTCCCTCCGACAGTGCTGGAAACACCATATATTTT,CASSFPSDSAGNTIYF
many,TRBD2,TRBJ2-3,TRBV7-8,TGTGCCAGCAGCTCACGGCCAAGCGGGAGTAGAGATACGCAGTATTTT,CASSSRPSGSRDTQYF
few,.,TRBJ2-2,TRBV11-2,TGTGCCAGCAGCCGAATGAACACCGGGGAGCTGTTTTTT,CASSRMNTGELFF
few,TRBD2,TRBJ2-1,TRBV20-1,TGCAGTGCTAGAGATCGTCTAGCGGGAGGGCCATTAACTGAGCAGTTCTTC,CSARDRLAGGPLTEQFF
few,TRBD1,TRBJ2-3,TRBV18,TGTGCCAGCTCACCACCCGGGGGACAGGGGGAGTATTTT,CASSPPGGQGEYF